The present T cell receptor beta chain was sequenced within a study of T cell responses to AZD1222 COVID-19 vaccine. The CDR3 contains 15 residues. CDR1 and CDR2 (germline): SGHKS, YYEKEE (reference sequence). J was trimmed by 3 bases and V by 1 base; bases with no gene match: 4. Profiled with immunoSEQ multiplex PCR; TCRdb holds only in-frame clones, not every one. The data show about 120,000 clones, with about 90% seen just once and 1.1% held by the top ten. The chain joins TRBV5-5 to TRBJ1-3, with 7 bases lining up with TRBD1. This receptor was identified in an adult in good health. The source was peripheral blood, collected on day 0 of AZD1222 vaccination. CDR3 amino acids: CASSLSTGVGNTIYF. The CDR3 DNA reads TGTGCCAGCAGCTTGTCAACAGGGGTTGGAAACACCATATATTTT.